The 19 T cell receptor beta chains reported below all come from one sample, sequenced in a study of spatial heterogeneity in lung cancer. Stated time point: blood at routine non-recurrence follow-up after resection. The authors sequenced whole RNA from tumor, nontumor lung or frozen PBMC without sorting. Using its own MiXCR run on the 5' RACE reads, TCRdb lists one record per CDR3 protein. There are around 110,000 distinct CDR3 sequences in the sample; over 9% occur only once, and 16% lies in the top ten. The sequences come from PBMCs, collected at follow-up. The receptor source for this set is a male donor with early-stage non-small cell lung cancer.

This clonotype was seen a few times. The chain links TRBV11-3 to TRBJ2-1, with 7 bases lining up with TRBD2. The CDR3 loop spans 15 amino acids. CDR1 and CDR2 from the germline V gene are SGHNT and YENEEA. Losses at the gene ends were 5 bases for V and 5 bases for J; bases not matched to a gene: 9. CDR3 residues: CASSPSVGGDNEQFF. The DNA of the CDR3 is TGTGCCAGCAGCCCATCTGTGGGGGGGGACAATGAGCAGTTCTTC.

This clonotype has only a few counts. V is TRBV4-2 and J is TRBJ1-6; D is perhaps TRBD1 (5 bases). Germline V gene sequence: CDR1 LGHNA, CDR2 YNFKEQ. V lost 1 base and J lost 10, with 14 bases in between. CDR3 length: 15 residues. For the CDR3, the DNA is TGTGCCAGCAGCCAAGCACAGGCGAGGCTCTCACCCCTCCACTTT. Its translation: CASSQAQARLSPLHF.

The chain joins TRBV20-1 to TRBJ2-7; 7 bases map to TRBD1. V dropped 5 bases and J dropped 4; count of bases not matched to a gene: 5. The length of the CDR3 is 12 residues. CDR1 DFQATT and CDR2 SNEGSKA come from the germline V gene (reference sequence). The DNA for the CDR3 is TGCAGTGCTGATGGACAGGCATACGAGCAGTACTTC. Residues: CSADGQAYEQYF.

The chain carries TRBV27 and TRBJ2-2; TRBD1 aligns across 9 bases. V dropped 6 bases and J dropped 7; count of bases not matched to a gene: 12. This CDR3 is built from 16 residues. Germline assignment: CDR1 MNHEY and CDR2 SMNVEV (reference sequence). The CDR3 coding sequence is TGTGCCAGCAGGTCCCTACAGGGGGCGCTGGGCGGGGAGCTGTTTTTT. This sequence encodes CASRSLQGALGGELFF.

CDR3 bases: TGTGCCAGCAGCTTGGGGAACCGGGCGAACACCGGGGAGCTGTTTTTT. As protein: CASSLGNRANTGELFF. The gene calls are TRBV5-6 and TRBJ2-2; D unclear. This CDR3 has 16 amino acids. V lost 0 bases and J 0 bases, leaving 9 bases between the germline ends. CDR1 is SGHDT, CDR2 YYEEEE, per germline. Based on the CDR3 plus reference TRBV5-6 and TRBJ2-2, the full variable domain is DAGVTQSPTHLIKTRGQQVTLRCSPKSGHDTVSWYQQALGQGPQFIFQYYEEEERQRGNFPDRFSGHQFPNYSSELNVNALLLGDSALYLCASSLGNRANTGELFFGEGSRLTVL.

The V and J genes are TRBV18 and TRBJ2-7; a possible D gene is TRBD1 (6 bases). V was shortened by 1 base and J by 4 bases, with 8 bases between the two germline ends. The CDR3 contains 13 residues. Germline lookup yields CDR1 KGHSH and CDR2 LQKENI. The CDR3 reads CASSPRGLYEQYF. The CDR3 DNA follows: TGTGCCAGCTCACCACGGGGGCTTTACGAGCAGTACTTC.

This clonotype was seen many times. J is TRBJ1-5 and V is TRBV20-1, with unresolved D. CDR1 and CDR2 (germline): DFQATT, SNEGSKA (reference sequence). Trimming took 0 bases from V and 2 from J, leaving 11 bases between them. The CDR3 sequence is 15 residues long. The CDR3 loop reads CSARDRPDGNQPQHF. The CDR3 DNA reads TGCAGTGCTAGAGATCGTCCAGATGGCAATCAGCCCCAGCATTTT.

The CDR3: CASSFVATNTGELFF. The CDR3, as DNA: TGTGCCAGCAGCTTTGTGGCTACGAACACCGGGGAGCTGTTTTTT. The chain employs TRBV7-2 and TRBJ2-2; D not resolved. Trimming shortened V by 3 bases and J by 0 bases, and 8 bases separated the two germline ends. Germline V gene lookup returns CDR1 SGHTA and CDR2 FQGNSA. CDR3 length: 15 amino acids.

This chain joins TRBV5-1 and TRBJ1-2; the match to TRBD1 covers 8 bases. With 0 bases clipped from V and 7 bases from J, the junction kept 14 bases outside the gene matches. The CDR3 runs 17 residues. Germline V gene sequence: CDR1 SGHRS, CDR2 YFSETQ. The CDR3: CASSLAMGGQGVFGYTF. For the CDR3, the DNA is TGCGCCAGCAGCTTGGCTATGGGAGGACAGGGCGTATTTGGCTACACCTTC.

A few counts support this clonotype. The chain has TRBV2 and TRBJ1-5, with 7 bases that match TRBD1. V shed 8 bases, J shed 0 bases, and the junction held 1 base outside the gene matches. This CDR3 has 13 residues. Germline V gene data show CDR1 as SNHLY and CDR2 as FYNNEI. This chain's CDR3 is CASGQDSNQPQHF. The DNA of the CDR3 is TGTGCCAGCGGACAGGATAGCAATCAGCCCCAGCATTTT.

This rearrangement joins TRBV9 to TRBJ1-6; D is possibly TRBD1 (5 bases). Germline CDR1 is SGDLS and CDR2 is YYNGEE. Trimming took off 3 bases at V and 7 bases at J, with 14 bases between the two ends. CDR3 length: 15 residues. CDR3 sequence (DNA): TGTGCCAGCAGCGCAGGAGACAGTACGAATTCACCCCTCCACTTT. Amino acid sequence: CASSAGDSTNSPLHF.

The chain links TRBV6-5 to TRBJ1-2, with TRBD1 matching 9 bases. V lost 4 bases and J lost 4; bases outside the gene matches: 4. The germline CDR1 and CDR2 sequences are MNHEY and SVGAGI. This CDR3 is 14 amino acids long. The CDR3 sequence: CASSLQDRGYGYTF. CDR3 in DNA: TGTGCCAGCAGTTTACAGGACAGGGGCTATGGCTACACCTTC.

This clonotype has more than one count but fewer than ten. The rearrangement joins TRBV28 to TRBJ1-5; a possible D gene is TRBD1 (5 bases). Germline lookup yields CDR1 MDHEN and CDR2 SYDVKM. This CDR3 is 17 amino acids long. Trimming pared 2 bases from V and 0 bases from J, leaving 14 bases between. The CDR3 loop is CASSLARGLYSNQPQHF. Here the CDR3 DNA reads TGTGCCAGCAGTTTAGCACGGGGCCTCTATAGCAATCAGCCCCAGCATTTT.

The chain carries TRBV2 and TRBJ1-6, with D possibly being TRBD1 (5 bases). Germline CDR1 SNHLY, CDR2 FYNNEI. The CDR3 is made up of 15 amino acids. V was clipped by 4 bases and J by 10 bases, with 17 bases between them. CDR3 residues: CASSGGSPQGSPLHF. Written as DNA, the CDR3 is TGTGCCAGCAGTGGGGGATCCCCCCAGGGCTCACCCCTCCACTTT.

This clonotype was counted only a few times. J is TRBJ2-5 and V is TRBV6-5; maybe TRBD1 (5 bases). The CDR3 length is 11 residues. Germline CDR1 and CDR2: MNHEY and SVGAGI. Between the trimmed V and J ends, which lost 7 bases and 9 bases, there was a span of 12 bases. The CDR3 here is CASTLGAAQYF. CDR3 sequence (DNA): TGTGCCAGCACCCTAGGGGCGGCCCAGTACTTC.

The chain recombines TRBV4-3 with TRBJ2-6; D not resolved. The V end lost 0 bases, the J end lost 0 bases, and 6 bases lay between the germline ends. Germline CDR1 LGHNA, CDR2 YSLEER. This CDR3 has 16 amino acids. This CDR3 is CASSQESISGANVLTF. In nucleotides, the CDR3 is TGCGCCAGCAGCCAAGAGTCCATCTCTGGGGCCAACGTCCTGACTTTC.

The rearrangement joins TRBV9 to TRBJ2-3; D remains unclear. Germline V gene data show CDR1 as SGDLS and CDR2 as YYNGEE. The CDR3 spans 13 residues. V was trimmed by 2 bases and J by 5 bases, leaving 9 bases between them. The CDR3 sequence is CASSVSSLDTQYF. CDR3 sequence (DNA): TGTGCCAGCAGCGTCTCAAGTCTAGATACGCAGTATTTT. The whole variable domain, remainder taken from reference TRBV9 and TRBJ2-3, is DSGVTQTPKHLITATGQRVTLRCSPRSGDLSVYWYQQSLDQGLQFLIQYYNGEERAKGNILERFSAQQFPDLHSELNLSSLELGDSALYFCASSVSSLDTQYFGPGTRLTVL.

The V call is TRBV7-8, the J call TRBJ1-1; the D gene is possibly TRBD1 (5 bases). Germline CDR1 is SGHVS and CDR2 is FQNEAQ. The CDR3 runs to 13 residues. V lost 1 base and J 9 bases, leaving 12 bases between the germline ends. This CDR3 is CASSLVPEGKAFF. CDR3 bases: TGTGCCAGCAGCTTAGTGCCCGAGGGGAAAGCTTTCTTT.

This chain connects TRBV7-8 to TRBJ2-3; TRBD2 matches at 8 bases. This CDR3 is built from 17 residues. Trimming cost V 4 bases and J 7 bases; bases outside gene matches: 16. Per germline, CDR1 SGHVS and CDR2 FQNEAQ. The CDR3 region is CASSSPGAGGRGNTQYF. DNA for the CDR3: TGTGCCAGCAGCTCCCCCGGTGCGGGGGGTAGAGGCAATACGCAGTATTTT.